This TCR beta chain was identified in a study of blood T cell repertoires in COVID-19. V was clipped by 4 bases and J by 3 bases, with 13 bases between them. CDR3 length: 14 amino acids. CDR1 LGHNA and CDR2 YNFKEQ come from the germline V gene. In its sample, this clone was seen a few times. Profiled with immunoSEQ multiplex PCR; TCRdb holds only in-frame clones, not every one. The sample consists of approximately 170,000 clones, less than 90% of them appearing once. The chain has TRBV4-2 and TRBJ2-7; D might be TRBD2 (5 bases). The clonotype originates from a woman between 65 and 79 years old with acute or convalescent COVID-19. Sample: peripheral blood. CDR3 loop: CASSREAGNYEQYF. DNA for the CDR3: TGTGCCAGCAGCCGAGAGGCGGGTAACTACGAGCAGTACTTC.